This is a list of T cell receptor beta chains from one sample in a study of blood T cell repertoires in COVID-19. Sequencing was performed with immunoSEQ multiplex PCR; in TCRdb, only in-frame clones are kept and a portion is missing. The sample shows roughly 39,000 clones, 65% to 90% of them seen only once. Sequenced material: peripheral blood. The receptors here all came from a human donor in a cohort sampled during active COVID-19. Each CDR3 is given with its conserved first and last residue. Fields, in order: V gene, D gene, clone size, J gene, CDR3 DNA, CDR3 protein. A D gene is named only where the DNA matches it firmly. For some rows the clone size is stated as once, few or many, or as a class when expanded; others skip it.

V: TRBV27
D: NA
size: NA
J: TRBJ2-1
DNA: TGTGCCAGCAGTTTATTGGGTGCGTACAGGAGCTCCTACAATGAGCAGTTCTTC
CDR3: CASSLLGAYRSSYNEQFF

V: TRBV6-2/TRBV6-3
D: TRBD2
size: NA
J: TRBJ2-2
DNA: TGTGCCAGCAGTAATCTGACTAGCGCCGGGGAGCTGTTTTTT
CDR3: CASSNLTSAGELFF

V: TRBV19
D: TRBD2
size: NA
J: TRBJ2-1
DNA: TGTGCCAGTACCTTGGGGAATAGCGGGCCCGCTCAGTTCTTC
CDR3: CASTLGNSGPAQFF

V: TRBV6-6
D: TRBD2
size: NA
J: TRBJ2-1
DNA: TGTGCCAGCAGCCCTGGACTAGCGGGAGGGTTCAATGAGCAGTTCTTC
CDR3: CASSPGLAGGFNEQFF

V: TRBV19
D: NA
size: NA
J: TRBJ2-2
DNA: TGTGCCAGTAGAGGGGTTTGGACAGCGAACACCGGGGAGCTGTTTTTT
CDR3: CASRGVWTANTGELFF

V: TRBV5-4
D: TRBD1
size: once
J: TRBJ2-2
DNA: TGTGCCAGCAGCTCTCCGGGACAGGGGATCACCGGGGAGCTGTTTTTT
CDR3: CASSSPGQGITGELFF

V: TRBV15
D: TRBD2
size: NA
J: TRBJ2-7
DNA: TGTGCCACCAGCAGAGATGACTCCGGGGGGGAGCAGTACTTC
CDR3: CATSRDDSGGEQYF

V: TRBV6-1
D: TRBD1
size: NA
J: TRBJ2-2
DNA: TGTGCCAGCAGTCCGGGACAGGGGACCGGGGAGCTGTTTTTT
CDR3: CASSPGQGTGELFF

V: TRBV12-3/TRBV12-4
D: NA
size: NA
J: TRBJ2-5
DNA: TGTGCCAGCAGTTTTGGGCCAGAGGAGACCCAGTACTTC
CDR3: CASSFGPEETQYF

V: TRBV2
D: TRBD2
size: few
J: TRBJ2-5
DNA: TGTGCCAGCAGAAACCAGGGACTAGCCCAAGAGACCCAGTACTTC
CDR3: CASRNQGLAQETQYF

V: TRBV2
D: NA
size: NA
J: TRBJ1-3
DNA: TGTGCCAGCAGACTTACCAGGGATCTCGGCACGGACACCATATATTTT
CDR3: CASRLTRDLGTDTIYF

V: TRBV9
D: TRBD1
size: NA
J: TRBJ1-2
DNA: TGTGCCAGCAGCGTAGGACAGGGTGAAGGCGGCTACACCTTC
CDR3: CASSVGQGEGGYTF

V: TRBV30
D: NA
size: NA
J: TRBJ1-2
DNA: TGTGCCTGGAGTGTAGGGGGTGGCTACACCTTC
CDR3: CAWSVGGGYTF

V: TRBV3-1/TRBV3-2
D: NA
size: once
J: TRBJ1-5
DNA: TGTGCCAGCAGCCCGACAAGAAGCAATCAGCCCCAGCATTTT
CDR3: CASSPTRSNQPQHF

V: TRBV3-1/TRBV3-2
D: NA
size: NA
J: TRBJ2-1
DNA: TGTGCCAGCAGCCAAGAGGGGAGAAGGAGACTCAATGAGCAGTTCTTC
CDR3: CASSQEGRRRLNEQFF

V: TRBV18
D: NA
size: NA
J: TRBJ1-6
DNA: TGTGCCAGCTCACCCCGACAGAGCCCAGACCCCCTCCACTTT
CDR3: CASSPRQSPDPLHF

V: TRBV9
D: NA
size: NA
J: TRBJ1-2
DNA: TGTGCCAGCAGCGTAGACAGCAAAACCTATGGCTACACCTTC
CDR3: CASSVDSKTYGYTF

V: TRBV2
D: NA
size: few
J: TRBJ2-7
DNA: TGTGCCAGCAGTGCGTTACAGGGTCAGAAGCAGTACTTC
CDR3: CASSALQGQKQYF

V: TRBV7-9
D: NA
size: few
J: TRBJ1-5
DNA: TGTGCCAGCAGCTCTGTAAAGTCCTATAGCAATCAGCCCCAGCATTTT
CDR3: CASSSVKSYSNQPQHF

V: TRBV9
D: TRBD1
size: few
J: TRBJ1-2
DNA: TGTGCCAGCAGCCCGACAGGGGGGGTGGATGGCTACACCTTC
CDR3: CASSPTGGVDGYTF

V: TRBV5-6
D: NA
size: NA
J: TRBJ1-1
DNA: TGTGCCAGCAGCTTGGGGGAGGGGTACACTGAAGCTTTCTTT
CDR3: CASSLGEGYTEAFF

V: TRBV20-1
D: NA
size: NA
J: TRBJ1-1
DNA: TGCAGTGCTCACGGGTACACTGAAGCTTTCTTT
CDR3: CSAHGYTEAFF

V: TRBV7-2
D: TRBD1
size: NA
J: TRBJ2-1
DNA: TGTGCCAGCAAAGACAGGGGAGTCTACAATGAGCAGTTCTTC
CDR3: CASKDRGVYNEQFF

V: TRBV6-2/TRBV6-3
D: NA
size: NA
J: TRBJ2-6
DNA: TGTGCCAGCAGCTCCCAGGGAGGTGGGGCCAACGTCCTGACTTTC
CDR3: CASSSQGGGANVLTF

V: TRBV5-4
D: TRBD1
size: once
J: TRBJ1-2
DNA: TGTGCCAGCAGCCCCAGACTGGATCCGGGACAGGGGCTTCATGGCTACACCTTC
CDR3: CASSPRLDPGQGLHGYTF

V: TRBV4-2
D: TRBD1
size: NA
J: TRBJ1-4
DNA: TGTGCCAGCAGCCAAGCAGACAGGGACGAAAAACTGTTTTTT
CDR3: CASSQADRDEKLFF

V: TRBV29-1
D: NA
size: NA
J: TRBJ1-2
DNA: TGCAGCGTTGAGGGCGACGGCTACACCTTC
CDR3: CSVEGDGYTF

V: TRBV3-1/TRBV3-2
D: TRBD2
size: NA
J: TRBJ2-1
DNA: TGTGCCAGCAGCCCTGTGACTAGCCTCTACAATGAGCAGTTCTTC
CDR3: CASSPVTSLYNEQFF

V: TRBV30
D: TRBD1
size: NA
J: TRBJ1-5
DNA: TGTGCCTGGAGTTTGGGATACAGGGGGCAGCCCCAGCATTTT
CDR3: CAWSLGYRGQPQHF

V: TRBV25-1
D: TRBD1
size: once
J: TRBJ1-1
DNA: TGTGCCAGCTCGATTAGGGACAGCTTAATGAACACTGAAGCTTTCTTT
CDR3: CASSIRDSLMNTEAFF

V: TRBV19
D: TRBD1
size: NA
J: TRBJ1-1
DNA: TGTGCCAGTAGAACCCGAGGGACAGGGGGAGGAGTGACTGAAGCTTTCTTT
CDR3: CASRTRGTGGGVTEAFF

V: TRBV5-1
D: TRBD2
size: NA
J: TRBJ2-1
DNA: TGCGCCAGCAGCTTGAACGCGGGGGTCAATGAGCAGTTCTTC
CDR3: CASSLNAGVNEQFF

V: TRBV5-1
D: NA
size: NA
J: TRBJ2-7
DNA: TGCGCCAGCAGCAACCCCGGGGGAGTGGGGACCTACGAGCAGTACTTC
CDR3: CASSNPGGVGTYEQYF

V: TRBV10-3
D: TRBD2
size: NA
J: TRBJ2-3
DNA: TGTGCCATCAGTGAGTCGACTAGCGGGAGGACAGATACGCAGTATTTT
CDR3: CAISESTSGRTDTQYF

V: TRBV5-4
D: TRBD1
size: NA
J: TRBJ2-7
DNA: TGTGCCAGCAGCCCTAATCCAGGGACAGAAGGTTACGAGCAGTACTTC
CDR3: CASSPNPGTEGYEQYF

V: TRBV6-1
D: TRBD2
size: once
J: TRBJ2-5
DNA: TGTGCCAGCAGTGAGCGACTAGCGTTCCAAGAGACCCAGTACTTC
CDR3: CASSERLAFQETQYF

V: TRBV19
D: NA
size: NA
J: TRBJ2-3
DNA: TGTGCCAGTAAGGTCATGGGGGGAGTGACAGATACGCAGTATTTT
CDR3: CASKVMGGVTDTQYF

V: TRBV5-1
D: NA
size: NA
J: TRBJ2-7
DNA: TGCGCCAGCAGCTTGAGTGGCGGCTACGAGCAGTACTTC
CDR3: CASSLSGGYEQYF

V: TRBV5-1
D: TRBD1
size: NA
J: TRBJ1-1
DNA: TGCGCCAGCAGCTTGGGACAGGGCCTAGTTACTGAAGCTTTCTTT
CDR3: CASSLGQGLVTEAFF

V: TRBV30
D: TRBD2
size: NA
J: TRBJ2-1
DNA: TGTGCCTGGAGGTGGGGGGGCTCCTACAATGAGCAGTTCTTC
CDR3: CAWRWGGSYNEQFF

V: TRBV19
D: NA
size: NA
J: TRBJ2-1
DNA: TGTGCCAGTAGTTCCCTCCCGAGGCCGAATGAGCAGTTCTTC
CDR3: CASSSLPRPNEQFF

V: TRBV9
D: NA
size: NA
J: TRBJ2-3
DNA: TGTGCCAGCAGCCGCCAGCCGGGGACATTCACAGATACGCAGTATTTT
CDR3: CASSRQPGTFTDTQYF

V: TRBV12-3/TRBV12-4
D: NA
size: few
J: TRBJ1-2
DNA: TGTGCCAGCAGTTTAGAACACAGGGGCTACACCTTC
CDR3: CASSLEHRGYTF

V: TRBV7-2
D: NA
size: NA
J: TRBJ2-2
DNA: TGTGCCAGCAGCTCTTCAGGATCAGGGGTCACCGGGGAGCTGTTTTTT
CDR3: CASSSSGSGVTGELFF

V: TRBV21-1
D: NA
size: few
J: TRBJ2-1
DNA: TGTGCCAGCAGCAAAGCGCGTAGCGGGAGGGCTTTGGATGAGCAGTTCTTC
CDR3: CASSKARSGRALDEQFF

V: TRBV19
D: TRBD2
size: NA
J: TRBJ2-1
DNA: TGTGCCAGCACGACTAGCGGGAGGGGTGAGCAGTTCTTC
CDR3: CASTTSGRGEQFF

V: TRBV5-1
D: NA
size: NA
J: TRBJ1-3
DNA: TGCGCCAGCAGCTTAATACCCTCAGGGGCTGGAAACACCATATATTTT
CDR3: CASSLIPSGAGNTIYF

V: TRBV7-9
D: NA
size: NA
J: TRBJ1-2
DNA: TGTGCCAGCAGCTTATATTCTATGACCGGAGGAGGCTACACCTTC
CDR3: CASSLYSMTGGGYTF

V: TRBV18
D: NA
size: NA
J: TRBJ1-2
DNA: TGTGCCAGCTCCCTCCAGGGGCGAGATGGCTACACCTTC
CDR3: CASSLQGRDGYTF

V: TRBV19
D: NA
size: NA
J: TRBJ2-1
DNA: TGTGCCAGTACACCCGCGCTAGGTCTTGGCTACAATGAGCAGTTCTTC
CDR3: CASTPALGLGYNEQFF

V: TRBV5-1
D: NA
size: NA
J: TRBJ1-4
DNA: TGCGCCAGCAGCTTGGCCGGAGGGGAGGGTGAAAAACTGTTTTTT
CDR3: CASSLAGGEGEKLFF

V: TRBV6-1
D: NA
size: NA
J: TRBJ2-7
DNA: TGTGCCAGCAGTGAAGGTTACAGGCCATCTGTGGAGCAGTACTTC
CDR3: CASSEGYRPSVEQYF

V: TRBV5-4
D: TRBD1
size: NA
J: TRBJ2-5
DNA: TGTGCCAGCAGCTCCGGGACAGGGGTAGGAGGGGAGACCCAGTACTTC
CDR3: CASSSGTGVGGETQYF

V: TRBV3-1/TRBV3-2
D: NA
size: NA
J: TRBJ2-7
DNA: TGTGCCAGCAGCCAGCCTCGGACGGACAGCTCCTACGAGCAGTACTTC
CDR3: CASSQPRTDSSYEQYF

V: TRBV9
D: NA
size: NA
J: TRBJ1-6
DNA: TGTGCCAGCACCGCAGCGGGAGGAGGTTCACCCCTCCACTTT
CDR3: CASTAAGGGSPLHF

V: TRBV6-1
D: NA
size: NA
J: TRBJ1-2
DNA: TGTGCCAGCAGTGAAGTGTGGGGGGGGCGAAGGGACTATGGCTACACCTTC
CDR3: CASSEVWGGRRDYGYTF

V: TRBV19
D: TRBD1
size: NA
J: TRBJ1-3
DNA: TGTGCCAGTAGTTCAACCTGGGGGACAGGTCGTAAAAACACCATATATTTT
CDR3: CASSSTWGTGRKNTIYF